The T cell receptor (beta chain) described here comes from a study of blood T cell repertoires in COVID-19. Study context: The cDNA or gDNA used as material had been derived from T cells, B-cell-depleted T cells, or PBMCs.

The V gene lost 2 bases and the J gene lost 6 bases, with 13 bases spanning the gap. Germline-derived CDR1 and CDR2 are LGHDT and YNNKEL (reference sequence). The CDR3 is 15 amino acids. Original processing notes: Reference gene primer amplification gave estimated nucleated cell counts. Method: immunoSEQ multiplex PCR; TCRdb's copy keeps in-frame clones and lacks some. The DNA was the basis for D and trimming; V, J and clone size are from that table. Among fewer than 100,000 clones, about nine tenths were seen once, and the ten largest hold nearly 45%. The TCR comes from a human donor in a cohort sampled during active COVID-19. V and J are TRBV3-1 (or the pseudogene TRBV3-2) and TRBJ2-2; a weak D match, TRBD1 (6 bases). Sequenced input: peripheral blood. Here the CDR3 reads CASSQRDKVAGELFF. The CDR3 DNA sequence: TGTGCCAGCAGCCAAAGGGACAAGGTGGCCGGGGAGCTGTTTTTT.